This TCR beta chain was captured by sequencing in a study of PD-1 blockade in classical Hodgkin lymphoma (TCRdb year 2020). With regard to the full study: Nivolumab dosing was 3 mg/kg intravenously every 2 weeks, continuing until either disease progression or unacceptable toxicity. The study used TCR beta sequencing and CyTOF to define a peripheral blood immune signature of response to PD-1 blockade in classical Hodgkin lymphoma.

Beyond this particular receptor, the publication reports: Trial patients achieving complete response had baseline diversity similar to newly diagnosed patients, whereas partial responders and progressors had significantly lower diversity. CD4+ but not CD8+ TCR diversity rose significantly by C4D1 (p=0.0027 vs p=0.16), most apparent in complete responders (p=0.02). The study covered only a single clinical trial cohort, and the causes of the repertoire differences, possibly disease activity or prior therapy, were still not defined. Diversity was lower in patients who began nivolumab less than 1 year after ASCT, so these patients were left out of later analyses to avoid confounding by immune reconstitution. Baseline TCR diversity was reported to be lower in newly diagnosed patients than in healthy donors, and even lower in relapsed/refractory patients.

Genomic DNA was isolated using the Qiagen DNeasy kit from unsorted PBMCs as well as from negatively selected CD4+ and CD8+ fractions. TCR beta CDR3 regions were subjected to amplification by immunoSEQ multiplex PCR with primers that anneal to V and J segments. Amplification bias was minimized using a synthetic immune receptor repertoire, and residual bias was removed computationally after sequencing. Concerning the study's data processing: Custom Python scripts were used to quantify repertoire diversity as the Shannon entropy index. Unsorted, CD4+ and CD8+ repertoires were examined separately, except in combined analyses, for which CD4+ and CD8+ sequences were merged in silico. Clonal expansion was defined as at least a 2-fold frequency increase after treatment relative to C1D1, with a pseudocount of 0.5 for undetected baseline clones. Singleton clones were defined as clones with 0 or 1 copy at C1D1, and non-singleton clones were defined as clones with 2 or more copies. Clones expanded in unsorted samples were annotated as CD4+, CD8+ or unknown by matching protein sequences in sorted samples from the same patient. Wilcoxon tests on paired samples were used to test diversity changes from C1D1 to C4D1. Sourced from immuneACCESS, this table was stored by TCRdb with only in-frame sequences that have V and J called. A share of the clones is absent; for the studies checked, an unresolved V gene accounts for under half, and the remainder has no known explanation. V and J calls and clone size are those listed in that table; D and trimming were worked out from the DNA. Counted in this sample were tens of thousands of clones; 75% to 95% of them appeared once. Jointly, the top ten make up about a tenth of the sample.

The time point label, as the study defines it: cycle 4 day 1 (C4D1), after 6 weeks of nivolumab. Every trial patient had relapsed following autologous stem cell transplantation, and prior brentuximab vedotin exposure was what differed among cohorts A, B and C. The trial cohort was composed of under 70 patients with relapsed/refractory classical Hodgkin lymphoma, for whom complete response, partial response or progressive disease was recorded as best overall response. Trial patients were treated with single-agent nivolumab in the multi-cohort phase II CheckMate 205 trial. Best overall response was determined by an independent review committee according to the 2007 International Working Group response criteria. Trial PBMCs were collected immediately before nivolumab initiation (C1D1) and during therapy at cycle 2 day 1 and cycle 4 day 1. After peripheral blood was drawn into 8 mL Vacutainer Cell Preparation Tubes, PBMCs were isolated by centrifugation and then cryopreserved.

About this clone: Its antigen specificity is not known. No base qualities exist here, and no much larger clone lies one base off it.

The CDR3 runs 14 residues from the cysteine to the phenylalanine. The sequence is cut down to CDR3 DNA, 42 bases in frame from base 1. V was cut back by 5 bases and J by 3 bases, leaving a gap of 12 bases between them. Based on the germline V gene, the CDR1 and CDR2 sequences are SGDLS and YYNGEE. The chain joins TRBV9 to TRBJ1-5; the D gene is perhaps TRBD1, on 6 matching bases. The clonotype originates from a human donor with classical Hodgkin lymphoma. Specimen: peripheral blood mononuclear cells (PBMCs), collected before the fourth cycle of nivolumab. In nucleotide form, the sequence is TGTGCCAGCAGTGAGACAGGAAACAATCAGCCCCAGCATTTT. This gives the protein CASSETGNNQPQHF.